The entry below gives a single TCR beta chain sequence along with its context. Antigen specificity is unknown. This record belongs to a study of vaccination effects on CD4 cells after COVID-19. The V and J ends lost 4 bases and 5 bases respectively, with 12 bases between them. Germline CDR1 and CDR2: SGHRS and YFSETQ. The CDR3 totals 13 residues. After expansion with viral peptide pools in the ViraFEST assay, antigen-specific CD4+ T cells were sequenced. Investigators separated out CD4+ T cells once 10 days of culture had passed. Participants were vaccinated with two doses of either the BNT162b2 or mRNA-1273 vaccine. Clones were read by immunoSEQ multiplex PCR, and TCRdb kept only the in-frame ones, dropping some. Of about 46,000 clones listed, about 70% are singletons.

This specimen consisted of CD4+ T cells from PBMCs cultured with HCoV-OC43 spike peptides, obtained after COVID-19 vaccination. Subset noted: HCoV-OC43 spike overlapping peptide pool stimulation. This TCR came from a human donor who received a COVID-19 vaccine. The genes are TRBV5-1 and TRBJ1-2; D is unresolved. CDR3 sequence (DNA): TGCGCCAGCAGCGACGACGGATCTTATGGCTACACCTTC. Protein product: CASSDDGSYGYTF. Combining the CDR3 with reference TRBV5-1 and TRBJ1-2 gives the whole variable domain KAGVTQTPRYLIKTRGQQVTLSCSPISGHRSVSWYQQTPGQGLQFLFEYFSETQRNKGNFPGRFSGRQFSNSRSEMNVSTLELGDSALYLCASSDDGSYGYTFGSGTRLTVV.